The 25 T cell receptor beta chains below all came from one sample that was sequenced in a study of blood T cell repertoires in COVID-19. Data came from immunoSEQ multiplex PCR; TCRdb stores just in-frame clones and leaves some out. This sample has around 130,000 clones; about 89% occur once, and the top ten carry around 18%. The material sequenced was peripheral blood. The receptor source for this set is a man aged 50 to 60 with active or convalescent COVID-19.

The chain carries TRBV12-3 or TRBV12-4 and TRBJ1-1, with D perhaps TRBD1 (6 bases). The CDR3 length is 12 residues. V was shortened by 8 bases and J by 4 bases, with 11 bases between the two germline ends. For the CDR3, the DNA is TGTGCCAGCGGAACCAGGGGCACTGAAGCTTTCTTT. This translates into CASGTRGTEAFF.

The chain is built from TRBV29-1 and TRBJ2-4; TRBD2 aligns across 7 bases. The CDR3 contains 14 residues. Germline V gene lookup returns CDR1 SQVTM and CDR2 ANQGSEA. The V and J ends lost 7 bases and 4 bases, in that order; junction bases with no gene match: 10. As DNA, the CDR3 is TGCAGCGCAGGAAGTGGGGGGGGTAAAAACATTCAGTACTTC. This codes for CSAGSGGGKNIQYF.

This clone was recorded only once. V is TRBV11-3 and J is TRBJ2-3; 9 nucleotides line up with TRBD2. CDR3 size: 14 residues. The germline CDR1 and CDR2 sequences are SGHNT and YENEEA. The V and J ends lost 6 bases and 5 bases, in that order; junction bases with no gene match: 6. The CDR3 spells CASSRREGRDTQYF. The CDR3 DNA is TGTGCCAGCAGTAGGCGGGAGGGCAGAGATACGCAGTATTTT.

The CDR3 DNA reads TGTGCCAGCAGCCCCGTGGCAGGGAAATACGAGCAGTACTTC. This gives the protein CASSPVAGKYEQYF. The chain joins TRBV6-5 to TRBJ2-7; TRBD1 might be the D (5 bases). This CDR3 comprises 14 residues. Germline loops: CDR1 MNHEY, CDR2 SVGAGI. Trimming took off 6 bases at V and 4 bases at J, with 16 bases between the two ends.

The chain recombines TRBV19 with TRBJ1-5; tentative D call: TRBD1 (6 bases). The germline V gene encodes CDR1 LNHDA and CDR2 SQIVND (reference sequence). The CDR3 covers 14 residues. The V gene lost 10 bases and the J gene lost 2 bases, with 15 bases spanning the gap. CDR3 in amino acids: CATTGLRGNQPQHF. The CDR3 nucleotides read TGTGCCACTACAGGGTTGAGGGGCAATCAGCCCCAGCATTTT.

This chain links TRBV6-5 with TRBJ1-6; 7 bases map to TRBD1. Losses at the gene ends were 8 bases for V and 7 bases for J; bases not matched to a gene: 5. The CDR3 sequence is 13 residues long. Germline values: CDR1 MNHEY, CDR2 SVGAGI. The CDR3 reads CASGQGGNSPLHF. The CDR3 region has the DNA TGTGCCAGCGGTCAGGGGGGAAATTCACCCCTCCACTTT.

This chain connects TRBV7-2 to TRBJ1-1, with TRBD1 identical over 7 bases. Germline trimming cut 2 bases from V and 4 bases from J; bases unmatched to any gene: 4. The CDR3 length is 14 residues. Germline V gene sequence: CDR1 SGHTA, CDR2 FQGNSA. This CDR3 is CASSLTGVGTEAFF. The CDR3 nucleotides read TGTGCCAGCAGCTTAACAGGGGTAGGCACTGAAGCTTTCTTT.

This rearrangement joins TRBV14 to TRBJ2-1; 9 nucleotides align to TRBD2. The CDR3 is made up of 15 amino acids. V lost 6 bases, J lost 1 base, and 4 bases stayed unmatched. Germline loops: CDR1 SGHDN, CDR2 FVKESK. This chain's CDR3 is CASRAGGISYNEQFF. The CDR3 bases are TGTGCCAGCAGGGCGGGAGGGATTTCCTACAATGAGCAGTTCTTC.

V and J are TRBV27 and TRBJ1-1; TRBD1 is a possible D gene (5 bases). The CDR3 length is 12 residues. The germline V and J ends were trimmed by 9 bases and 1 base, with 9 bases remaining between them. The germline CDR1 and CDR2 sequences are MNHEY and SMNVEV (reference sequence). The CDR3 bases are TGTGCCAGTCAAGACAGGAACACTGAAGCTTTCTTT. Its translation: CASQDRNTEAFF.

The chain couples TRBV15 to TRBJ1-4; 7 positions agree with TRBD1. J gave up 0 bases and V 0 bases, and 7 bases lay outside the gene matches. The CDR3 extends over 18 amino acids. Germline loops: CDR1 LNHNV, CDR2 YYDKDF (reference sequence). The CDR3 is CATSRELTGSPTNEKLFF. The CDR3 DNA reads TGTGCCACCAGCAGAGAACTGACAGGGTCCCCAACTAATGAAAAACTGTTTTTT.

This chain joins TRBV7-8 and TRBJ1-2, with 8 bases that match TRBD1. The CDR3 extends over 16 amino acids. Germline assignment: CDR1 SGHVS and CDR2 FQNEAQ. Germline trimming cut 5 bases from V and 2 bases from J; bases unmatched to any gene: 10. The CDR3 DNA reads TGTGCCAGCAGCCCTTTCATGGACAGGGAAAACTATGGCTACACCTTC. It translates to CASSPFMDRENYGYTF.

The chain links TRBV5-1 to TRBJ1-2; TRBD1 matches at 10 bases. The CDR3 extends over 15 amino acids. With V trimmed by 4 bases and J by 4 bases, 7 bases remained unmatched. In germline, CDR1 is SGHRS, CDR2 YFSETQ. The CDR3 is CASSPGQGVSYGYTF. CDR3 sequence (DNA): TGCGCCAGCAGCCCCGGACAGGGGGTCTCCTATGGCTACACCTTC.

The J gene is TRBJ1-1, the V gene TRBV12-5, with 7 bases that match TRBD1. Germline V CDR1 and CDR2: LGHNT, FRNRAP. CDR3 size: 14 residues. Losses at the gene ends were 3 bases for V and 4 bases for J; bases not matched to a gene: 5. CDR3 nucleotide sequence: TGTGCTAGTGGTTTCGGAGGGGGCCGCACTGAAGCTTTCTTT. Its protein is CASGFGGGRTEAFF.

This clone has just a few counts. This chain links TRBV23-1 with TRBJ1-2; D is possibly TRBD1 (6 bases). TRBV23-1 is an ORF, and what it does is uncertain. V was cut by 6 bases and J by 4 bases, with 27 bases left in between. CDR3 size: 18 residues. The CDR3 here is CASRQRGLQAEWCYGYTF. CDR3 in DNA: TGCGCCAGCAGACAAAGGGGGTTACAGGCTGAGTGGTGCTATGGCTACACCTTC.

The gene calls are TRBV28 and TRBJ2-7; 7 bases align to TRBD1. The germline V gene has CDR1 MDHEN and CDR2 SYDVKM. J lost 2 bases, V lost 5 bases, and 0 bases had no gene match. This CDR3 spans 12 amino acids. The CDR3 sequence is CASSGTAYEQYF. The CDR3 region has the DNA TGTGCCAGCAGTGGGACAGCCTACGAGCAGTACTTC.

The chain combines TRBV11-2 with TRBJ2-6; 7 bases are shared with TRBD1. Germline values: CDR1 SGHAT, CDR2 FQNNGV. CDR3 size: 17 residues. J lost 0 bases, V lost 7 bases, and 9 bases had no gene match. The CDR3 here is CASTKRQGASGANVLTF. DNA for the CDR3: TGTGCCAGCACCAAGAGACAGGGAGCCTCTGGGGCCAACGTCCTGACTTTC. The whole variable domain, remainder taken from reference TRBV11-2 and TRBJ2-6, is EAGVAQSPRYKIIEKRQSVAFWCNPISGHATLYWYQQILGQGPKLLIQFQNNGVVDDSQLPKDRFSAERLKGVDSTLKIQPAKLEDSAVYLCASTKRQGASGANVLTFGAGSRLTVL.

The chain employs TRBV19 and TRBJ2-5; 7 nucleotides agree with TRBD2. The ends lost 4 bases at V and 10 bases at J; junction bases unmatched: 6. CDR1 LNHDA and CDR2 SQIVND come from the germline V gene (reference sequence). The CDR3 totals 12 residues. The CDR3 sequence: CASSTVSGLQYF. The CDR3 DNA reads as TGTGCCAGTAGTACAGTTAGCGGGCTCCAGTACTTC.

The chain uses TRBV2 and TRBJ2-3; 8 nucleotides agree with TRBD1. The V gene's germline CDR1 is SNHLY and CDR2 FYNNEI. Trimming at V came to 8 bases and at J to 3 bases, leaving 7 bases not matched to a gene. CDR3 length: 14 amino acids. As DNA, the CDR3 is TGTGCCAGCGGTCGAGACAGGGGTACAGATACGCAGTATTTT. Protein sequence: CASGRDRGTDTQYF.

This chain connects TRBV19 to TRBJ2-5; 10 bases line up with TRBD2. CDR1 LNHDA and CDR2 SQIVND come from the germline V gene (reference sequence). This CDR3 is built from 15 residues. The junction had 5 bases not matched to a gene; V was cut back by 6 bases and J by 1 base. The CDR3 reads CASSPQRGGQETQYF. DNA for the CDR3: TGTGCCAGTAGCCCGCAGCGGGGGGGCCAAGAGACCCAGTACTTC.

This rearrangement joins TRBV5-1 to TRBJ2-7, with 7 bases lining up with TRBD1. Per the germline V gene, CDR1 is SGHRS and CDR2 is YFSETQ. The junction had 2 bases not matched to a gene; V was cut back by 4 bases and J by 1 base. The CDR3 sequence is 13 residues long. The CDR3 DNA is TGCGCCAGCAGCCAGGGGGATTCCTACGAGCAGTACTTC. It is translated as CASSQGDSYEQYF.

Details on this clone: Different DNA sequences within this sample yield the same CDR3. The chain recombines TRBV27 with TRBJ2-7, with 9 bases aligning to TRBD1. CDR3 length equals 14 residues. The V gene's germline CDR1 is MNHEY and CDR2 SMNVEV (reference sequence). The V gene end was trimmed by 2 bases and the J gene end by 2 bases; junction bases not matched to a gene: 1. This CDR3 is CASSLDRGTYEQYF. Here the CDR3 DNA reads TGTGCCAGCAGTTTAGACAGGGGGACCTACGAGCAGTACTTC.

This clone is a singleton in its sample. This chain uses TRBV5-1 with TRBJ2-1; 13 bases are a match to TRBD2. V gave up 4 bases and J gave up 2 bases; unmatched junction bases: 9. This CDR3 has 18 residues. Germline V gene data show CDR1 as SGHRS and CDR2 as YFSETQ. The CDR3 nucleotides read TGCGCCAGCAGCACGGTGGGACTAGCGGGACTCACCTACAATGAGCAGTTCTTC. Encoded protein: CASSTVGLAGLTYNEQFF. Full variable domain (remainder filled in from reference TRBV5-1 and TRBJ2-1): KAGVTQTPRYLIKTRGQQVTLSCSPISGHRSVSWYQQTPGQGLQFLFEYFSETQRNKGNFPGRFSGRQFSNSRSEMNVSTLELGDSALYLCASSTVGLAGLTYNEQFFGPGTRLTVL.

V gene TRBV29-1 combines with J gene TRBJ2-3; D is possibly TRBD2 (7 bases). The CDR3 consists of 14 residues. Trimming left V 6 bases short and J 2 bases short, with 15 bases between. The germline V gene has CDR1 SQVTM and CDR2 ANQGSEA. CDR3 sequence: CSVGTGTNTDTQYF. The CDR3 DNA sequence: TGCAGCGTGGGAACAGGGACTAACACAGATACGCAGTATTTT.

The V call is TRBV20-1, the J call TRBJ2-5, with 8 bases that match TRBD2. CDR1 DFQATT and CDR2 SNEGSKA come from the germline V gene (reference sequence). The CDR3 has 18 amino acids. V shed 3 bases and J 5 bases; nucleotides not matched to a gene: 20. The CDR3 DNA reads as TGCAGTGCTAGTTCGTTTCCTAAAGCGGGAGTTGGGCTCGAGACCCAGTACTTC. Its protein is CSASSFPKAGVGLETQYF.

The J gene is TRBJ2-7, the V gene TRBV5-4; TRBD2 agrees at 10 bases. Per germline, CDR1 SGHNT and CDR2 YYREEE (reference sequence). The trim removed 2 bases at V and 2 bases at J, leaving 7 bases unmatched. The CDR3 extends over 16 amino acids. The CDR3: CASSLGSSGSPYEQYF. In nucleotides, the CDR3 is TGTGCCAGCAGCTTAGGATCTAGCGGGAGTCCCTACGAGCAGTACTTC.